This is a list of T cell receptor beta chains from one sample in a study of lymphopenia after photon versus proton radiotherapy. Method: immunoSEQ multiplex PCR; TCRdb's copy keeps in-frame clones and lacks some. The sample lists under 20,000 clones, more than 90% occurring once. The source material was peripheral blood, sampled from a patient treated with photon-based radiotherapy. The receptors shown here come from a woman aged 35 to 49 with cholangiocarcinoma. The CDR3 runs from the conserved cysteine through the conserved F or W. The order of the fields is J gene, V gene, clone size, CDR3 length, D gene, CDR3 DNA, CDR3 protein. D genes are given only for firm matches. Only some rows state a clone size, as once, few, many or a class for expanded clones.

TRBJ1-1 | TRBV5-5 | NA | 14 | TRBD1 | TGTGCCAGCAGCCAACAGGGGGCCAACACTGAAGCTTTCTTT | CASSQQGANTEAFF
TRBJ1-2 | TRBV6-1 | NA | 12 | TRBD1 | TGTGCCAGCAGACGGGACAGCTATGGCTACACCTTC | CASRRDSYGYTF
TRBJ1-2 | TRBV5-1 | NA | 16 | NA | TGCGCCAGCAGCTTGTTTCGGGAATCAAGCGGCTATGGCTACACCTTC | CASSLFRESSGYGYTF
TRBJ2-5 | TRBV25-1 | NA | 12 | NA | TGTGCCAGCACCAACCATAAAGAGACCCAGTACTTC | CASTNHKETQYF
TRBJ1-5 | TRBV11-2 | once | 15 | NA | TGTGCCAGCAGCTTGAGGGGGGGGCCTGATCAGCCCCAGCATTTT | CASSLRGGPDQPQHF
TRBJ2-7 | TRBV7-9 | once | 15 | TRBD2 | TGTGCCAGCAGCTTGTCCGCTAGCGGGAGCCACGAGCAGTACTTC | CASSLSASGSHEQYF
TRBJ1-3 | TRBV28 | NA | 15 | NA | TGTGCCAGCAGCAGCGGGACTCTCTCTGGAAACACCATATATTTT | CASSSGTLSGNTIYF
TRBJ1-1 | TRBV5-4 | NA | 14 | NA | TGTGCCAGCAGCCTGGCGGTAGGGAACACTGAAGCTTTCTTT | CASSLAVGNTEAFF
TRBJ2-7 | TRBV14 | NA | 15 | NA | TGTGCCAGCAGCCAAGGGGCAGGGGACGGCTACGAGCAGTACTTC | CASSQGAGDGYEQYF
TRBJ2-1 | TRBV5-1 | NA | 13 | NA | TGCGCCAGCAGCATGCTCAAGGGGAATGAGCAGTTCTTC | CASSMLKGNEQFF
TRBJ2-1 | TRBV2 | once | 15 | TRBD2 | TGTGCCAGACGGAAAGCGGGAGGGGAATACAATGAGCAGTTCTTC | CARRKAGGEYNEQFF
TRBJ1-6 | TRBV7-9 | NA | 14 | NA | TGTGCCAGCAGCCCAGGGACCTATAATTCACCCCTCCACTTT | CASSPGTYNSPLHF
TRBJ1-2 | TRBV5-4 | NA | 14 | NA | TGTGCCAGCAGCTTTAAAACACTGAACTATGGCTACACCTTC | CASSFKTLNYGYTF
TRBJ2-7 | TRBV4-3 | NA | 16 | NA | TGCGCCAGCAGCCAAGAATGGAGTGGGGTAGCCTACGAGCAGTACTTC | CASSQEWSGVAYEQYF
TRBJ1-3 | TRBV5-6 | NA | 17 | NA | TGTGCCAGCAGCTTAATGGCTGGCCTTTCCTCTGGAAACACCATATATTTT | CASSLMAGLSSGNTIYF
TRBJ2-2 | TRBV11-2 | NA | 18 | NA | TGTGCCAGCAGCTCACGGCCGTCGGGATGGTCGAACACCGGGGAGCTGTTTTTT | CASSSRPSGWSNTGELFF
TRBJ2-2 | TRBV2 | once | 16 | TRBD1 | TGTGCCAGCAGTCCAACAGGGGTCCTAAACACCGGGGAGCTGTTTTTT | CASSPTGVLNTGELFF
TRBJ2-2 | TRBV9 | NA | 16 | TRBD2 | TGTGCCAGCAGCACCCGACTAGCTGGGGGGACCGGGGAGCTGTTTTTT | CASSTRLAGGTGELFF
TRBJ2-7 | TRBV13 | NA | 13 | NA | TGTGCCAGCAGCTTAAGACTAGTATACGAGCAGTACTTC | CASSLRLVYEQYF
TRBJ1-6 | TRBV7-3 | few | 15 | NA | TGTGCCAGCAGCTTAATATCTATGGGTAATTCACCCCTCCACTTT | CASSLISMGNSPLHF
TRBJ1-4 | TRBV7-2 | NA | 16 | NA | TGTGCCAGCAGCCGAGGTCCCGGAGAGGGAGATGAAAAACTGTTTTTT | CASSRGPGEGDEKLFF
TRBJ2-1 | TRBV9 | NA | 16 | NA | TGTGCCAGCAGCTCCCGACTGATAGGGACCTACAATGAGCAGTTCTTC | CASSSRLIGTYNEQFF
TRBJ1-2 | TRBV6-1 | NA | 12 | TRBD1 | TGTGCCAGCAATCGGGGGACAGGATGGGAGACCTTC | CASNRGTGWETF
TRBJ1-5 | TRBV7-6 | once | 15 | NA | TGTGCCAGCAGCCCAGAGGTCGGTAGCAATCAGCCCCAGCATTTT | CASSPEVGSNQPQHF
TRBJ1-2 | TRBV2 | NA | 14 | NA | TGTGCCAGCAGATGGGATTCGCGGCATTGGGGCTACACCTTC | CASRWDSRHWGYTF
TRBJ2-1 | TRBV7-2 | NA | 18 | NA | TGTGCCAGCAGCTTTTATATCCCCCGGGAGGGCAGGGGGGGTGAGCAGTTCTTC | CASSFYIPREGRGGEQFF
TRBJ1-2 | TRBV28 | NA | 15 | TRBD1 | TGTGCCAGCAGAGCCAGGGGACAGGCTAACTATGGCTACACCTTC | CASRARGQANYGYTF
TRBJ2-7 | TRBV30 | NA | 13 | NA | TGTGCCTCTTTTACAGAGCCTTCCTACGAGCAGTACTTC | CASFTEPSYEQYF
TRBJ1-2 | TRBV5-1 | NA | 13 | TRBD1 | TGCGCCAGCAGCCCCGACAGGGTGGATGGCTACACCTTC | CASSPDRVDGYTF
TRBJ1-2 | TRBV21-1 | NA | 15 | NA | TGTGCCAGCAGCAAAATGCTGAGACCGACCGTGGGCTACACCTTC | CASSKMLRPTVGYTF
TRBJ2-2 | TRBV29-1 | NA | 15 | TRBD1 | TGCAGCGTTGTCAGGGGGTGGGCGAACACCGGGGAGCTGTTTTTT | CSVVRGWANTGELFF
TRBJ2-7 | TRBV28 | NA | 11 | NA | TGTGCCAGCAGTTTAACAGGGCGCAAGTACTTC | CASSLTGRKYF
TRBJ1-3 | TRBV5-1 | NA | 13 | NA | TGCGCCAGCAGAGAGGGAACTGGAAACACCATATATTTT | CASREGTGNTIYF
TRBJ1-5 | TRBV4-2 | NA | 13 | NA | TGTGCCAGCAGCCAAGATTTAGATCAGCCCCAGCATTTT | CASSQDLDQPQHF
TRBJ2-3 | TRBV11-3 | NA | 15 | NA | TGTGCCAGCAGCTTAGGCCGGCAGGGCACAGATACGCAGTATTTT | CASSLGRQGTDTQYF
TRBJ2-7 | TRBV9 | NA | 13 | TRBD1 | TGTGCCAGCAGCGAGAGGACAGGGGACGAGCAGTACTTC | CASSERTGDEQYF
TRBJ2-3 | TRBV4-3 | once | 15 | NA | TGCGCCAGCAGCCAAGAGTGGGCGGCCGGGACTGTGCAGTATTTT | CASSQEWAAGTVQYF
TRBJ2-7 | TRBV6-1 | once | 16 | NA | TGTGCCAGCAGTGACCCGTACAGAATTCGCCCCTACGAGCAGTACTTC | CASSDPYRIRPYEQYF
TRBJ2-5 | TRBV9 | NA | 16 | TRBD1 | TGTGCCAGCAGCGTAGATCAGGGGGCGATAGGAGAGACCCAGTACTTC | CASSVDQGAIGETQYF
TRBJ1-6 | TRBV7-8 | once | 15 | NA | TGTGCCAGCAGCTTAGCAGGGTCTAGGGTTTCACCCCTCCACTTT | CASSLAGSRVSPLHF
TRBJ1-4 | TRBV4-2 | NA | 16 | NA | TGTGCCAGCAGCCAATCCTTCAGTGCAACTAATGAAAAACTGTTTTTT | CASSQSFSATNEKLFF
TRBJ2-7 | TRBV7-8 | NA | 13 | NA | TGTGCCAGCAGCTCAGACCCATCCTACGAGCAGTACTTC | CASSSDPSYEQYF